This TCR beta chain was captured by sequencing in a study of control samples from healthy donors and cancer patients. Sequencing was performed with immunoSEQ multiplex PCR; in TCRdb, only in-frame clones are kept and a portion is missing. The sample shows some 74,000 clones, about 94% of them seen only once. The CDR3 loop spans 19 amino acids. With V trimmed by 0 bases and J by 1 base, 8 bases remained unmatched. Germline CDR1 and CDR2: LGHNT and FRNRAP. The origin of this receptor is a woman aged 30 to 39 in good health. Source material: blood. The J gene is TRBJ2-2, the V gene TRBV12-5, with TRBD2 matching 10 bases. DNA of the CDR3: TGTGCTAGTGGTTTGGTACTCGGCCTAGCGGGGGTGAACACCGGGGAGCTGTTTTTT. It encodes CASGLVLGLAGVNTGELFF.